This T cell receptor (beta chain) appears in the sequencing data of a study of blood T cell repertoires in COVID-19. About the research overall: Both acute and convalescent COVID-19 samples were obtained from the United States, Italy and Spain.

Trimming at V came to 5 bases and at J to 5 bases, leaving 7 bases not matched to a gene. CDR1 SGHAT and CDR2 FQNNGV come from the germline V gene. The CDR3 is made up of 15 amino acids. In the authors' workflow: For nucleated cells, counts were estimated from reference gene primer amplification. The table came from immunoSEQ multiplex PCR; TCRdb's copy has only in-frame clones and leaves some out. V and J calls and clone size are those listed in that table; D and trimming were worked out from the DNA. Of around 180,000 clones in the sample, around 80% were seen once. The sample taken for sequencing was peripheral blood. The genes are TRBV11-2 and TRBJ2-7; 12 bases match TRBD2. The TCR was taken from a man aged 70-80 years with active or convalescent COVID-19. CDR3 region: CASSVRLAGENEQYF. CDR3 coding DNA: TGTGCCAGCAGCGTGCGACTAGCGGGAGAAAACGAGCAGTACTTC.